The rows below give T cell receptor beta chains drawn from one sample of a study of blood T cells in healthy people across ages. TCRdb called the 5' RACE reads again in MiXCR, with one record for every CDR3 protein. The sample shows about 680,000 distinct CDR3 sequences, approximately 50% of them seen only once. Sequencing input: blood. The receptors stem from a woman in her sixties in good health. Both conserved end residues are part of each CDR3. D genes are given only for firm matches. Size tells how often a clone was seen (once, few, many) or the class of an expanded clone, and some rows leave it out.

CDR3nt: TGTGCCACCCGACCTGGGGCCAACGTCCTGACTTTC
CDR3aa: CATRPGANVLTF
d_gene: .
j_gene: TRBJ2-6
abundance: few
v_gene: TRBV10-3

CDR3nt: TGTGCCAGCACCCTAAAGAGCTACCTCTGGGAGCAGTACTTC
CDR3aa: CASTLKSYLWEQYF
d_gene: .
j_gene: TRBJ2-7
abundance: .
v_gene: TRBV6-2/TRBV6-3

CDR3nt: TGCAGTGCTAGAGGACAGGTAGTATCCTACGAGCAGTACTTC
CDR3aa: CSARGQVVSYEQYF
d_gene: .
j_gene: TRBJ2-7
abundance: few
v_gene: TRBV20-1

CDR3nt: TGTGCCAGCTCACGTACAGGGGGCCTCTACGAGCAGTACTTC
CDR3aa: CASSRTGGLYEQYF
d_gene: TRBD1
j_gene: TRBJ2-7
abundance: .
v_gene: TRBV18

CDR3nt: TGTGCCAGCAGCCGGGACGGGAATGAGCAGTTCTTC
CDR3aa: CASSRDGNEQFF
d_gene: .
j_gene: TRBJ2-1
abundance: .
v_gene: TRBV7-9

CDR3nt: TGCAGCGTTGCCAAAAGACTAGCGGGTGACGAGCAGTACTTC
CDR3aa: CSVAKRLAGDEQYF
d_gene: TRBD2
j_gene: TRBJ2-7
abundance: few
v_gene: TRBV29-1

CDR3nt: TGCAGTGCCGGCGACCCGCGAAGCTCCTACGAGCAGTACTTC
CDR3aa: CSAGDPRSSYEQYF
d_gene: .
j_gene: TRBJ2-7
abundance: .
v_gene: TRBV20-1

CDR3nt: TGCAGTGCTAGTTCGCTAGCGTCCAGCAATGAGCAGTACTTC
CDR3aa: CSASSLASSNEQYF
d_gene: .
j_gene: TRBJ2-5
abundance: .
v_gene: TRBV20-1

CDR3nt: TGTGCCAGCAGTGAAGAAAGGACAGGGGTCCCAGAGACCCAGTACTTC
CDR3aa: CASSEERTGVPETQYF
d_gene: TRBD1
j_gene: TRBJ2-5
abundance: few
v_gene: TRBV2

CDR3nt: TGTGCCAGCAGCGGTGAACTAGCGGGAGACTACGAGCAGTACTTC
CDR3aa: CASSGELAGDYEQYF
d_gene: TRBD2
j_gene: TRBJ2-7
abundance: few
v_gene: TRBV28

CDR3nt: TGTGCCAGCAGCTTGGGTGTAGACAGCTACTCCTACGAGCAGTACTTC
CDR3aa: CASSLGVDSYSYEQYF
d_gene: .
j_gene: TRBJ2-7
abundance: .
v_gene: TRBV7-9

CDR3nt: TGTGCCAGCAGCCACTGGGGACTAGCGGGAAGATTAGGGACAGATACGCAGTATTTT
CDR3aa: CASSHWGLAGRLGTDTQYF
d_gene: TRBD2
j_gene: TRBJ2-3
abundance: .
v_gene: TRBV5-6

CDR3nt: TGCAGTGCTAGAGAGTCCGCAGGGAGGGCTCACCCCTATAATTCACCCCTCCACTTT
CDR3aa: CSARESAGRAHPYNSPLHF
d_gene: .
j_gene: TRBJ1-6
abundance: .
v_gene: TRBV20-1

CDR3nt: TGTGCCAGCCGCGACAGGGGGCGTCAGCCCCAGCATTTT
CDR3aa: CASRDRGRQPQHF
d_gene: TRBD1
j_gene: TRBJ1-5
abundance: .
v_gene: TRBV28

CDR3nt: TGTGCCAGCAGCCAGGATGGGGGGGCAGGCGACATTCAGTACTTC
CDR3aa: CASSQDGGAGDIQYF
d_gene: .
j_gene: TRBJ2-4
abundance: many
v_gene: TRBV7-2

CDR3nt: TGTGCCAGCAGCCCATTTGGGACTAGCGGGGCCAACAATGAGCAGTTCTTC
CDR3aa: CASSPFGTSGANNEQFF
d_gene: TRBD2
j_gene: TRBJ2-1
abundance: .
v_gene: TRBV9